This passage covers 27 T cell receptor beta chains from one sample sequenced in a study of cytomegalovirus exposure and HLA in healthy donors. The PCR contained 60 Vbeta and 13 Jbeta primers. Clones were read by immunoSEQ multiplex PCR, and TCRdb kept only the in-frame ones, dropping some. In the table there are some 150,000 clones, around 66% of which are singletons. Sequenced input: PBMCs. All receptors come from a woman aged 30 to 39 in good health and CMV-seropositive.

This rearrangement joins TRBV4-1 to TRBJ1-4; no firm D call. CDR3 size: 13 residues. V lost 1 base, J lost 4 bases, and 4 bases lay in between. Germline assignment: CDR1 MGHRA and CDR2 YSYEKL. Here the CDR3 reads CASSQVINEKLFF. The CDR3 coding sequence is TGCGCCAGCAGCCAAGTAATTAATGAAAAACTGTTTTTT.

The V call is TRBV7-9, the J call TRBJ1-2, with a tentative D call TRBD1 (6 bases). This CDR3 region has 14 residues. The V gene lost 2 bases and the J gene lost 5 bases, with 12 bases spanning the gap. Germline assignment: CDR1 SEHNR and CDR2 FQNEAQ (reference sequence). This CDR3 reads CASSLMDSGYGYTF. The DNA of the CDR3 is TGTGCCAGCAGCTTAATGGACAGTGGGTATGGCTACACCTTC.

There are a few counts of this clone. The chain recombines TRBV6-1 with TRBJ2-3; 9 bases line up with TRBD1. This CDR3 contains 13 residues. V trimming: 6 bases; J trimming: 6 bases; junction bases outside the gene matches: 4. Germline V gene lookup returns CDR1 MNHNS and CDR2 SASEGT. The CDR3 protein is CASRTGGADTQYF. The DNA of the CDR3 is TGTGCCAGCAGGACAGGGGGAGCGGATACGCAGTATTTT.

This clone appeared a few times. The V and J genes are TRBV9 and TRBJ2-5; 8 bases match TRBD2. The CDR3 spans 15 residues. V dropped 0 bases and J dropped 2; count of bases not matched to a gene: 3. The germline CDR1 and CDR2 sequences are SGDLS and YYNGEE. CDR3 protein: CASSVDGGAQETQYF. The CDR3 bases are TGTGCCAGCAGCGTAGACGGGGGGGCTCAAGAGACCCAGTACTTC.

This CDR3 reads CASSVGNSGNTIYF. CDR3 in DNA: TGTGCCAGCAGCGTAGGTAACTCTGGAAACACCATATATTTT. V usage is TRBV9 and J usage is TRBJ1-3; D is unclear. V was pared by 0 bases and J by 0 bases, with 4 bases between. The CDR3 loop spans 14 amino acids. The germline CDR1 and CDR2 sequences are SGDLS and YYNGEE.

The chain is built from TRBV11-3 and TRBJ1-2; D gene ambiguous. CDR3 length equals 13 residues. Germline V gene sequence: CDR1 SGHNT, CDR2 YENEEA. V was cut by 1 base and J by 3 bases, with 6 bases left in between. The CDR3 reads CASSLARDYGYTF. The CDR3 DNA sequence: TGTGCCAGCAGCTTAGCGCGGGACTATGGCTACACCTTC.

This clone has a single count. The rearrangement links TRBV6-6 to TRBJ2-5, with a tentative D call TRBD2 (6 bases). This CDR3 comprises 15 residues. The V gene's germline CDR1 is MNHNY and CDR2 SVGAGI (reference sequence). V was pared by 0 bases and J by 1 base, with 9 bases between. In DNA, the CDR3 is TGTGCCAGCAGTTACTCAAGGAGGGGCCAAGAGACCCAGTACTTC. The encoded protein is CASSYSRRGQETQYF.

This clone was detected only a few times. J is TRBJ1-3 and V is TRBV5-1; 7 bases are shared with TRBD1. Per the germline V gene, CDR1 is SGHRS and CDR2 is YFSETQ. The V gene end was trimmed by 2 bases and the J gene end by 7 bases; junction bases not matched to a gene: 9. The CDR3 contains 15 residues. The chain's CDR3 is CASSFGQALGNTIYF. The CDR3 region has the DNA TGCGCCAGCAGCTTTGGACAGGCATTGGGTAACACCATATATTTT.

This chain links TRBV5-1 with TRBJ2-1; D unclear. The CDR3 contains 11 residues. The germline V and J ends were trimmed by 4 bases and 4 bases, with 3 bases remaining between them. CDR1 is SGHRS and CDR2 is YFSETQ in the germline V gene. The CDR3 nucleotides are TGCGCCAGCAGCCTGTACAATGAGCAGTTCTTC. It encodes CASSLYNEQFF.

This chain connects TRBV19 to TRBJ2-5; TRBD2 might be the D (5 bases). Trimming took off 7 bases at V and 5 bases at J, with 23 bases between the two ends. Germline values: CDR1 LNHDA, CDR2 SQIVND (reference sequence). This CDR3 is built from 16 residues. The CDR3 loop is CASKDGSGSGRETQYF. In DNA, the CDR3 is TGTGCCAGTAAGGATGGATCGGGGAGCGGAAGGGAGACCCAGTACTTC.

This chain joins TRBV6-5 and TRBJ2-3, with TRBD2 identical over 8 bases. The V and J ends lost 7 bases and 6 bases, in that order; junction bases with no gene match: 12. The CDR3 loop spans 15 amino acids. In germline, CDR1 is MNHEY, CDR2 SVGAGI. CDR3 amino acids: CASNRAGATGDTQYF. The CDR3 DNA reads TGTGCCAGCAACCGAGCGGGGGCCACGGGGGATACGCAGTATTTT.

This clone was found a few times. V is TRBV2 and J is TRBJ1-1; D uncertain. V lost 4 bases to trimming and J lost 10 bases, with 10 bases between them. The CDR3 spans 11 residues. Germline CDR1 reads SNHLY; CDR2 reads FYNNEI. The CDR3 loop is CASSGSPGAFF. The CDR3 bases are TGTGCCAGCAGTGGGAGTCCTGGAGCTTTCTTT.

J is TRBJ1-2 and V is TRBV11-2; possibly TRBD1 for D (5 bases). The CDR3 runs 12 residues. Between the trimmed V and J ends, which lost 0 bases and 7 bases, there was a span of 6 bases. Per germline, CDR1 SGHAT and CDR2 FQNNGV. The CDR3 protein is CASSLDRVGYTF. The CDR3 coding sequence is TGTGCCAGCAGCTTAGACAGGGTTGGCTACACCTTC. Combining the CDR3 with reference TRBV11-2 and TRBJ1-2 gives the whole variable domain EAGVAQSPRYKIIEKRQSVAFWCNPISGHATLYWYQQILGQGPKLLIQFQNNGVVDDSQLPKDRFSAERLKGVDSTLKIQPAKLEDSAVYLCASSLDRVGYTFGSGTRLTVV.

V usage is TRBV6-4 and J usage is TRBJ2-1, with TRBD2 as a possible D gene (6 bases). The CDR3 spans 13 residues. The V and J ends lost 0 bases and 15 bases respectively, with 15 bases between them. The V gene's germline CDR1 is MRHNA and CDR2 SNTAGT. CDR3: CASSDSLAGRWFF. The CDR3 nucleotides are TGTGCCAGCAGTGACTCGCTAGCTGGGAGGTGGTTCTTC.

The CDR3 DNA is TGCAGTGGGACAACCCCGGGTGGCTACACCTTC. Translating gives CSGTTPGGYTF. This sequence joins TRBV20-1 and TRBJ1-2; TRBD1 might be the D (5 bases). Germline V lookup: CDR1 DFQATT, CDR2 SNEGSKA (reference sequence). V lost 7 bases and J 7 bases, leaving 13 bases between the germline ends. The CDR3 runs 11 residues.

This clone has only a few counts. The DNA for the CDR3 is TGTGCCAGCAGCTTAGTCGAGGGTGGGGATGGCTACACCTTC. Translating it yields CASSLVEGGDGYTF. J is TRBJ1-2 and V is TRBV11-2, with unresolved D. CDR3 size: 14 residues. Trimming removed 1 base at V and 6 bases at J, with 12 bases between. The germline CDR1 and CDR2 sequences are SGHAT and FQNNGV.

J is TRBJ1-2 and V is TRBV2; D gene ambiguous. Germline lookup yields CDR1 SNHLY and CDR2 FYNNEI. This CDR3 is built from 11 residues. V lost 9 bases, J lost 3 bases, and 8 bases lay in between. The CDR3 is CARDIDYGYTF. CDR3 DNA sequence: TGTGCCAGAGATATAGACTATGGCTACACCTTC.

This chain connects TRBV6-5 to TRBJ1-1; no reliable D call. This CDR3 contains 12 residues. Germline V gene data show CDR1 as MNHEY and CDR2 as SVGAGI. The germline V and J ends were trimmed by 4 bases and 1 base, with 4 bases remaining between them. The CDR3 protein is CASSFKNTEAFF. CDR3 in DNA: TGTGCCAGCAGTTTTAAGAACACTGAAGCTTTCTTT.

The chain joins TRBV6-5 to TRBJ1-6; D is perhaps TRBD1 (6 bases). Deletions cut 7 bases from V and 6 bases from J, with 10 bases between. This CDR3 is built from 13 residues. CDR1 is MNHEY and CDR2 is SVGAGI in the germline V gene. CDR3: CASTQGANSPLHF. CDR3 DNA: TGTGCCAGCACACAGGGAGCTAATTCACCCCTCCACTTT.

CDR3 nucleotides: TGTGCCAGCAGTCCAACAGGGCTCGAGCAGTACTTC. As protein: CASSPTGLEQYF. V usage is TRBV28 and J usage is TRBJ2-7; TRBD1 might be the D (6 bases). V lost 5 bases and J 6 bases, leaving 11 bases between the germline ends. Germline CDR1 reads MDHEN; CDR2 reads SYDVKM. CDR3 length: 12 amino acids. The full variable domain, with the rest looked up from reference TRBV28 and TRBJ2-7, is DVKVTQSSRYLVKRTGEKVFLECVQDMDHENMFWYRQDPGLGLRLIYFSYDVKMKEKGDIPEGYSVSREKKERFSLILESASTNQTSMYLCASSPTGLEQYFGPGTRLTVT.

The V call is TRBV2, the J call TRBJ2-7; D possibly corresponds to TRBD1 (5 bases). The CDR3 runs to 14 residues. The germline V gene has CDR1 SNHLY and CDR2 FYNNEI. V was shortened by 4 bases and J by 2 bases, with 12 bases between the two germline ends. DNA for the CDR3: TGTGCCAGCAGTGGGGGCGGCATGGCCTACGAGCAGTACTTC. Encoded protein: CASSGGGMAYEQYF.

The J gene is TRBJ1-5, the V gene TRBV7-2; TRBD1 is a possible D gene (5 bases). V was cut by 1 base and J by 5 bases, with 15 bases left in between. The CDR3 consists of 16 residues. Germline V gene lookup returns CDR1 SGHTA and CDR2 FQGNSA. The CDR3 DNA follows: TGTGCCAGCAGCTTAGGAGAGGTCAGGGTAGATCAGCCCCAGCATTTT. Encoded protein: CASSLGEVRVDQPQHF.

This clone appeared a few times. The J gene is TRBJ2-5, the V gene TRBV7-2; TRBD1 matches at 7 bases. This CDR3 is 14 amino acids long. V lost 1 base, J lost 3 bases, and 2 bases stayed unmatched. Germline V lookup: CDR1 SGHTA, CDR2 FQGNSA. As DNA, the CDR3 is TGTGCCAGCAGCTTAGGGACAGGAAAAGAGACCCAGTACTTC. Its translation: CASSLGTGKETQYF.

The chain links TRBV18 to TRBJ1-2; 10 bases are shared with TRBD1. Trimming cost V 3 bases and J 5 bases; bases outside gene matches: 9. The germline V gene has CDR1 KGHSH and CDR2 LQKENI. CDR3 length: 16 amino acids. The CDR3 region is CASSPEDRGAFYGYTF. The CDR3 nucleotides are TGTGCCAGCTCACCGGAGGACAGGGGGGCCTTTTATGGCTACACCTTC.

This rearrangement joins TRBV6-1 to TRBJ2-7; 8 bases align to TRBD1. The trim removed 7 bases at V and 6 bases at J, leaving 8 bases unmatched. The CDR3 consists of 13 residues. The germline V gene has CDR1 MNHNS and CDR2 SASEGT. This CDR3 reads CASMPGDRLEQYF. The CDR3 region has the DNA TGTGCCAGCATGCCCGGGGACAGGCTCGAGCAGTACTTC.

This clone was seen a single time. A read error may produce the germline difference seen at one junction end. V is TRBV18 and J is TRBJ2-5; D is perhaps TRBD2 (6 bases). Per the germline V gene, CDR1 is KGHSH and CDR2 is LQKENI. The CDR3 runs 13 residues. This CDR3 is CASSRERQKTQYF. The CDR3 DNA reads as TGTGCCAGCTCCCGGGAGCGCCAAAAGACCCAGTACTTC.

V usage is TRBV30 and J usage is TRBJ1-6; the match to TRBD1 covers 8 bases. V shed 4 bases and J 5 bases; nucleotides not matched to a gene: 4. CDR3 length: 14 amino acids. In germline, CDR1 is GTSNPN, CDR2 SVGIG (reference sequence). CDR3 DNA sequence: TGTGCCTGGAACCAGGGGGCGGATAATTCACCCCTCCACTTT. The encoded protein is CAWNQGADNSPLHF.